These T cell receptor beta chains were read from a single sample in a study of T cells in Graves' hyperthyroidism and ophthalmopathy. TCRdb itself ran the multiplex PCR reads through MiXCR, one entry per CDR3 protein. This table holds some 500,000 distinct CDR3 sequences, under 15% found once. The source material was blood. Receptor source: a woman aged 18-30 years with Graves' hyperthyroidism. The CDR3 runs from the conserved cysteine through the conserved F or W. Fields, in order: V gene, D gene, clone size, J gene, CDR3 protein, CDR3 DNA. The D gene is left open where the match is weak. The size field is filled for only some rows; it gives once, few, many or a size class.

V gene: TRBV11-1
D gene: TRBD2
clone size: many
J gene: TRBJ2-1
CDR3 protein: CASSLSLAGANVEQFF
CDR3 DNA: TGTGCCAGCAGCTTATCTCTAGCGGGAGCCAACGTTGAGCAGTTCTTC

V gene: TRBV7-3
D gene: TRBD2
clone size: many
J gene: TRBJ2-1
CDR3 protein: CASSLTSGTSNEQFF
CDR3 DNA: TGTGCCAGCAGCTTAACTAGCGGGACTTCCAATGAGCAGTTCTTC

V gene: TRBV4-1
D gene: .
clone size: few
J gene: TRBJ2-5
CDR3 protein: CASSQNTITSSVQETQYF
CDR3 DNA: TGCGCCAGCAGCCAAAATACTATCACTTCTAGCGTACAAGAGACCCAGTACTTC

V gene: TRBV13
D gene: .
clone size: many
J gene: TRBJ2-1
CDR3 protein: CASSLAGLRNNEQFF
CDR3 DNA: TGTGCCAGCAGCTTAGCGGGCCTGCGGAACAATGAGCAGTTCTTC

V gene: TRBV6-1
D gene: TRBD1
clone size: many
J gene: TRBJ1-5
CDR3 protein: CASRETGGSNQPQHF
CDR3 DNA: TGTGCCAGCAGGGAGACAGGGGGCAGCAATCAGCCCCAGCATTTT

V gene: TRBV5-5
D gene: .
clone size: few
J gene: TRBJ1-5
CDR3 protein: CASSLSSGHQPQHF
CDR3 DNA: TGTGCCAGCAGCCTTTCCTCCGGGCACCAGCCCCAGCATTTT

V gene: TRBV5-1
D gene: TRBD1
clone size: few
J gene: TRBJ1-1
CDR3 protein: CASSGTGVHTEAFF
CDR3 DNA: TGCGCCAGCAGCGGCACAGGGGTTCACACTGAAGCTTTCTTT

V gene: TRBV19
D gene: TRBD1
clone size: few
J gene: TRBJ2-3
CDR3 protein: CASSGMGQDTDTQYF
CDR3 DNA: TGTGCCAGTAGTGGAATGGGACAGGACACAGATACTCAGTATTTT

V gene: TRBV12-3/TRBV12-4
D gene: .
clone size: many
J gene: TRBJ2-7
CDR3 protein: CASSYRQEQYF
CDR3 DNA: TGTGCCAGCAGCTATAGACAAGAGCAGTACTTC

V gene: TRBV2
D gene: .
clone size: .
J gene: TRBJ1-5
CDR3 protein: CASADNSNQPQHF
CDR3 DNA: TGTGCCAGCGCGGACAATAGCAATCAGCCCCAGCATTTT

V gene: TRBV12-3/TRBV12-4
D gene: TRBD2
clone size: few
J gene: TRBJ2-2
CDR3 protein: CASTGTSGKGTGELFF
CDR3 DNA: TGTGCCAGCACTGGGACTAGCGGGAAGGGCACCGGGGAGCTGTTTTTT

V gene: TRBV29-1
D gene: .
clone size: many
J gene: TRBJ1-2
CDR3 protein: CSAQTAGYGYTF
CDR3 DNA: TGCAGCGCCCAGACGGCGGGCTATGGCTACACCTTC

V gene: TRBV18
D gene: .
clone size: many
J gene: TRBJ1-3
CDR3 protein: CASSPTGTTGNTIYF
CDR3 DNA: TGTGCCAGCTCACCCACCGGGACAACTGGAAACACCATATATTTT

V gene: TRBV3-1
D gene: .
clone size: .
J gene: TRBJ2-1
CDR3 protein: CASSQEPPLAISSYNEQFF
CDR3 DNA: TGTGCCAGCAGCCAAGAACCTCCCCTAGCGATAAGCTCCTACAATGAGCAGTTCTTC

V gene: TRBV20-1
D gene: TRBD2
clone size: many
J gene: TRBJ2-5
CDR3 protein: CSAATTSGDGETQYF
CDR3 DNA: TGCAGTGCTGCCACGACTAGCGGTGATGGGGAGACCCAGTACTTC

V gene: TRBV5-1
D gene: TRBD2
clone size: few
J gene: TRBJ2-3
CDR3 protein: CASSHRTSGRARDTDTQYF
CDR3 DNA: TGCGCCAGCAGCCACCGGACTAGCGGGAGGGCCCGGGACACAGATACGCAGTATTTT

V gene: TRBV12-3/TRBV12-4
D gene: .
clone size: many
J gene: TRBJ2-4
CDR3 protein: CASSEKGLGAKNIQYF
CDR3 DNA: TGTGCCAGCAGCGAGAAGGGGCTCGGGGCCAAAAACATTCAGTACTTC

V gene: TRBV29-1
D gene: .
clone size: .
J gene: TRBJ1-1
CDR3 protein: CNVEGAGNTEAFF
CDR3 DNA: TGCAACGTTGAAGGCGCGGGGAACACTGAAGCTTTCTTT

V gene: TRBV27
D gene: .
clone size: many
J gene: TRBJ2-7
CDR3 protein: CASSDEVIASGEQYF
CDR3 DNA: TGTGCCAGCAGTGACGAGGTTATCGCATCGGGCGAGCAGTACTTC

V gene: TRBV5-1
D gene: .
clone size: many
J gene: TRBJ1-2
CDR3 protein: CASSPDSFNYGYTF
CDR3 DNA: TGCGCCAGCAGCCCGGACAGTTTCAACTATGGCTACACCTTC

V gene: TRBV28
D gene: .
clone size: many
J gene: TRBJ1-1
CDR3 protein: CASIRENTEAFF
CDR3 DNA: TGTGCCAGCATCAGAGAGAACACTGAAGCTTTCTTT

V gene: TRBV7-2
D gene: .
clone size: .
J gene: TRBJ2-6
CDR3 protein: CASSLEAVRSGANVLTF
CDR3 DNA: TGTGCCAGCAGCTTAGAGGCTGTCCGCTCTGGGGCCAACGTCCTGACTTTC

V gene: TRBV6-1
D gene: .
clone size: many
J gene: TRBJ2-1
CDR3 protein: CASAGGASSYNEQFF
CDR3 DNA: TGTGCCAGCGCTGGCGGGGCTAGCTCCTACAATGAGCAGTTCTTC

V gene: TRBV27
D gene: .
clone size: few
J gene: TRBJ2-7
CDR3 protein: CASRSLGFTTYEQYF
CDR3 DNA: TGTGCCAGCAGATCCTTAGGGTTCACAACCTACGAGCAGTACTTC

V gene: TRBV6-2/TRBV6-3
D gene: TRBD1
clone size: .
J gene: TRBJ1-2
CDR3 protein: CASRVTGGADGYTF
CDR3 DNA: TGTGCCAGCAGAGTGACAGGGGGCGCGGATGGCTACACCTTC